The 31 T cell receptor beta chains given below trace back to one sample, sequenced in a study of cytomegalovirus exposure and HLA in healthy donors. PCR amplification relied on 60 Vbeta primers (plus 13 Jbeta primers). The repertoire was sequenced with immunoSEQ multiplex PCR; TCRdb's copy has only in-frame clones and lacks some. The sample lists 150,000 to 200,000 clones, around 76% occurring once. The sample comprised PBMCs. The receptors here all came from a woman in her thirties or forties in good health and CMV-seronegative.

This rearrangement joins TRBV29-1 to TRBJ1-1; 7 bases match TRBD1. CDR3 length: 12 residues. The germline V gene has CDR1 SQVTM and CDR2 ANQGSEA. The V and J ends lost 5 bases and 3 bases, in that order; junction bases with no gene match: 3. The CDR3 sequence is CSVRQGDTEAFF. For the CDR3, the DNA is TGCAGCGTTCGACAGGGAGACACTGAAGCTTTCTTT. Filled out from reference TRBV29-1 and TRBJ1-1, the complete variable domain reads SAVISQKPSRDICQRGTSLTIQCQVDSQVTMMFWYRQQPGQSLTLIATANQGSEATYESGFVIDKFPISRPNLTFSTLTVSNMSPEDSSIYLCSVRQGDTEAFFGQGTRLTVV.

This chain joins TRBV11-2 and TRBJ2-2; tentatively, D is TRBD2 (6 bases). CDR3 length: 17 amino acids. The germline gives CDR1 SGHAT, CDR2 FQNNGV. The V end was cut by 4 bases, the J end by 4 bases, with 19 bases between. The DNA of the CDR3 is TGTGCCAGCAGCTCCTCTATAGGCGGGATGGGCACCGGGGAGCTGTTTTTT. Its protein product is CASSSSIGGMGTGELFF.

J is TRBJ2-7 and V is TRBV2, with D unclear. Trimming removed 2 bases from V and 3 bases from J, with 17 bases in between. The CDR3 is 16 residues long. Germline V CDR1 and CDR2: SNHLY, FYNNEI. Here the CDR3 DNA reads TGTGCCAGCAGTGAACGTCGTGAGTTTCTTAGCTACGAGCAGTACTTC. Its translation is CASSERREFLSYEQYF.

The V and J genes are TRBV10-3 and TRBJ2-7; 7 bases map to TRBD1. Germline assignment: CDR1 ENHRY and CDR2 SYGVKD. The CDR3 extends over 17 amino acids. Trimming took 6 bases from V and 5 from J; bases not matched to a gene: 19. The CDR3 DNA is TGTGCCATCAGAAATTCTGAACCGGGACAGTCGAGGGACGAGCAGTACTTC. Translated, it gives CAIRNSEPGQSRDEQYF.

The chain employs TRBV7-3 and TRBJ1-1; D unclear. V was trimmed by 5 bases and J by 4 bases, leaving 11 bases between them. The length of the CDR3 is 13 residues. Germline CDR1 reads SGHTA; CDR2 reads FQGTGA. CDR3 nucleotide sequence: TGTGCCAGCAGCCCGTCAGGAGGCACTGAAGCTTTCTTT. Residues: CASSPSGGTEAFF.

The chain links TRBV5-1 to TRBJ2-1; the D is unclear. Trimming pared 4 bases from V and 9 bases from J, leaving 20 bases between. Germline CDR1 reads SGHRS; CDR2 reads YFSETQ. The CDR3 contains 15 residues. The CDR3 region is CASSLRSTHLPEQFF. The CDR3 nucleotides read TGCGCCAGCAGCCTGCGCTCGACTCATCTCCCTGAGCAGTTCTTC.

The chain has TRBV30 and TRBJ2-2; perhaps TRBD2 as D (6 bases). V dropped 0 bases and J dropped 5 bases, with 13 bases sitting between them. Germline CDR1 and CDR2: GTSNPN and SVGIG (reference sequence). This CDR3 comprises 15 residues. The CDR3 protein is CAWSVYNGGTGELFF. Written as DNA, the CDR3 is TGTGCCTGGAGTGTTTATAACGGGGGAACCGGGGAGCTGTTTTTT.

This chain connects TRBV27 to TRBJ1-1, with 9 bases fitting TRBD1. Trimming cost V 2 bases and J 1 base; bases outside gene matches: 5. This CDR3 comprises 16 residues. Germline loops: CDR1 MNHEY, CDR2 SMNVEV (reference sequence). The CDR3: CASSLLRGQGNTEAFF. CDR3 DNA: TGTGCCAGCAGTTTACTCCGGGGACAGGGGAACACTGAAGCTTTCTTT.

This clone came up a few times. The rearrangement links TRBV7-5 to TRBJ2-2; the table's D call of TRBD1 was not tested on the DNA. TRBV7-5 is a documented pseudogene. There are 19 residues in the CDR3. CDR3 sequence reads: CARSYSYERQGARTGELFF. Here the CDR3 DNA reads TGTGCCAGAAGCTATAGTTACGAGCGACAGGGGGCGCGCACCGGGGAGCTGTTTTTT.

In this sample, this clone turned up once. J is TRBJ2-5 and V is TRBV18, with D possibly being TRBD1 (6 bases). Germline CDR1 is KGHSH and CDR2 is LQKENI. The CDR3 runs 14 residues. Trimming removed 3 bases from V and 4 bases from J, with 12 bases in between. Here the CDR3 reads CASSPRQVGETQYF. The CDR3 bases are TGTGCCAGCTCACCGAGACAGGTTGGAGAGACCCAGTACTTC.

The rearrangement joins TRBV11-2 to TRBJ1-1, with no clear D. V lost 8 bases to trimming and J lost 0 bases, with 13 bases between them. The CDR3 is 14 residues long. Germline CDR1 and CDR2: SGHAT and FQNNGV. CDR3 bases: TGTGCCAGCGCCGGTCCCGCTATGAACACTGAAGCTTTCTTT. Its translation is CASAGPAMNTEAFF.

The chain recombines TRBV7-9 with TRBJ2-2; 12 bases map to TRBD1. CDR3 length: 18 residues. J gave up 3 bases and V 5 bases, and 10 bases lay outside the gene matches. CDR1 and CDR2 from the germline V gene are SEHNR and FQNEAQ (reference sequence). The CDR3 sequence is CASSPGTGGVKDTGELFF. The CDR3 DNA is TGTGCCAGCAGCCCTGGGACAGGGGGCGTCAAGGACACCGGGGAGCTGTTTTTT.

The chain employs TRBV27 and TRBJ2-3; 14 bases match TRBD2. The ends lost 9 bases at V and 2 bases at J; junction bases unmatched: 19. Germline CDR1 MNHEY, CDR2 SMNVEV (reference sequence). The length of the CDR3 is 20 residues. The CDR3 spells CARRDDGTSGSRWDTDTQYF. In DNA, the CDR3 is TGTGCCAGGCGGGACGACGGGACTAGCGGGAGTAGGTGGGACACAGATACGCAGTATTTT.

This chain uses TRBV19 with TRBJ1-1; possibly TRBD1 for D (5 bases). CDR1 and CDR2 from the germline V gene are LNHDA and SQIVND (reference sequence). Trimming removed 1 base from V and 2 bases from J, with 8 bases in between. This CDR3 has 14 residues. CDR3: CASSIGQGNTEAFF. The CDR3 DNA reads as TGTGCCAGTAGTATAGGGCAGGGAAACACTGAAGCTTTCTTT.

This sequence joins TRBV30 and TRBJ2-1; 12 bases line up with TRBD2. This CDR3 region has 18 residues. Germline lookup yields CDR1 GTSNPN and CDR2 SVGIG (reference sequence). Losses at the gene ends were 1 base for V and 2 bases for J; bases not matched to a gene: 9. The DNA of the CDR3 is TGTGCCTGGAGTGGGACTAGCGGGATCCCCCCAACCTACAATGAGCAGTTCTTC. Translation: CAWSGTSGIPPTYNEQFF.

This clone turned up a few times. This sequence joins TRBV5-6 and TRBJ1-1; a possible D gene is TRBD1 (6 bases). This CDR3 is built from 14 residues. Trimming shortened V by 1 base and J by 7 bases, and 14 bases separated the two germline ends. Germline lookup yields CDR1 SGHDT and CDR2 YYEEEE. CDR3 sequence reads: CASSLWGPGGEAFF. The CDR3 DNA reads TGTGCCAGCAGCTTGTGGGGGCCGGGGGGTGAAGCTTTCTTT.

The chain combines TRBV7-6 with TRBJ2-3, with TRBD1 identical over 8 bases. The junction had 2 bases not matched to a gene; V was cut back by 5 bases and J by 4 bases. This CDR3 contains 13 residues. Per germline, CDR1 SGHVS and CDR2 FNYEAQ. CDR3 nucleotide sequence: TGTGCCAGCAGCAAACAGGGGGCAGATACGCAGTATTTT. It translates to CASSKQGADTQYF.

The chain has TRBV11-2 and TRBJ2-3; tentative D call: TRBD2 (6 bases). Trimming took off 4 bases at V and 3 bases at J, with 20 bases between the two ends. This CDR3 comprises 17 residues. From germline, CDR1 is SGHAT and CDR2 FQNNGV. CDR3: CASSSKLREKGTDTQYF. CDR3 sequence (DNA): TGTGCCAGCAGCTCTAAACTCCGGGAGAAGGGGACAGATACGCAGTATTTT.

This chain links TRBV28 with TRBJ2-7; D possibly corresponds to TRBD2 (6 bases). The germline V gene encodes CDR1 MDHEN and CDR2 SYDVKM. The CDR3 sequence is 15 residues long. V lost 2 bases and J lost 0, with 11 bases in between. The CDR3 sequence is CASSLDMTSSYEQYF. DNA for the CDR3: TGTGCCAGCAGTTTAGATATGACTAGCTCCTACGAGCAGTACTTC.

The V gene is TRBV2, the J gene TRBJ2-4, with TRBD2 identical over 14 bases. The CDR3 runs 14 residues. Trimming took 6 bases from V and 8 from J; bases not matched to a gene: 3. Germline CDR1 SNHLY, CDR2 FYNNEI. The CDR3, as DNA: TGTGCCAGCAGGGGGACTAGCGGGAGTGACATTCAGTACTTC. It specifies CASRGTSGSDIQYF.

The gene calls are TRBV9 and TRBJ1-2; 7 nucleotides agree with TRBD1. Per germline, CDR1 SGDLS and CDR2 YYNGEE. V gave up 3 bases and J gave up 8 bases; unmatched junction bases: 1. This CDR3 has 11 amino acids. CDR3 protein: CASSARGGYTF. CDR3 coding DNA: TGTGCCAGCAGCGCCAGGGGGGGCTACACCTTC.

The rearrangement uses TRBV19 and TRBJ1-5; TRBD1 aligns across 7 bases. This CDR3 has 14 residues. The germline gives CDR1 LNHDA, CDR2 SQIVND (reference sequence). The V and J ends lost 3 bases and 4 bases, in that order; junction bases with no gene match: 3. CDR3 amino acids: CASSIETGNQPQHF. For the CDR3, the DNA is TGTGCCAGTAGTATCGAGACAGGGAATCAGCCCCAGCATTTT.

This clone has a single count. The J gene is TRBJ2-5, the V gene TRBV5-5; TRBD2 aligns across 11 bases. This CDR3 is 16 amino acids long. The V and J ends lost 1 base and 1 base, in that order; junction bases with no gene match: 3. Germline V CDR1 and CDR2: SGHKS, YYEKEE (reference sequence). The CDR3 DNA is TGTGCCAGCAGCTTGTCGCTAGCGGGGGGCCAAGAGACCCAGTACTTC. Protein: CASSLSLAGGQETQYF.

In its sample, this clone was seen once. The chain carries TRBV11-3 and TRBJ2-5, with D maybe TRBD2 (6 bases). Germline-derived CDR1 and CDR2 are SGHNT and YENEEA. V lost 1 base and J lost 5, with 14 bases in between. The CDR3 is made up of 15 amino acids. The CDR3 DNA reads TGTGCCAGCAGCTTAGGGGCTAGTGGGGGGGAGACCCAGTACTTC. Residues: CASSLGASGGETQYF.

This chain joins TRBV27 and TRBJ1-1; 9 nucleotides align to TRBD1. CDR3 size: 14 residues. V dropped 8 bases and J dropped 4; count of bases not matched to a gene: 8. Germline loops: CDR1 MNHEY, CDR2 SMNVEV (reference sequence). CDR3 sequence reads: CASGTGPRGTEAFF. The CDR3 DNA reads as TGTGCCAGCGGGACAGGGCCGCGGGGCACTGAAGCTTTCTTT.

Here the CDR3 reads CASSPDRVGSGELFF. CDR3 coding DNA: TGTGCCAGCAGTCCGGACAGGGTGGGATCCGGGGAGCTGTTTTTT. V and J are TRBV2 and TRBJ2-2; 8 bases fit TRBD1. With V trimmed by 5 bases and J by 6 bases, 8 bases remained unmatched. Looked up from germline, CDR1 is SNHLY and CDR2 is FYNNEI. The CDR3 totals 15 residues. Full variable domain (remainder filled in from reference TRBV2 and TRBJ2-2): EPEVTQTPSHQVTQMGQEVILRCVPISNHLYFYWYRQILGQKVEFLVSFYNNEISEKSEIFDDQFSVERPDGSNFTLKIRSTKLEDSAMYFCASSPDRVGSGELFFGEGSRLTVL.

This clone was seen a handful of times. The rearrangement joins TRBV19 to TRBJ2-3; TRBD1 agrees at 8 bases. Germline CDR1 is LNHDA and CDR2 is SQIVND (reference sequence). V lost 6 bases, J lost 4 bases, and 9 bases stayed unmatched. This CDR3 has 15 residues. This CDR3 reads CASSPGQAGADTQYF. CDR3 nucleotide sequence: TGTGCCAGTAGCCCGGGACAGGCTGGGGCAGATACGCAGTATTTT.

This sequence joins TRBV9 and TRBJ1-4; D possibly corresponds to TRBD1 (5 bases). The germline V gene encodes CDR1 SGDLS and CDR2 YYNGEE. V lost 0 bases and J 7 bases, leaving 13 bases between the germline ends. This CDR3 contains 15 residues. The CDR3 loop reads CASSVADSSGEKLFF. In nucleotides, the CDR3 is TGTGCCAGCAGCGTAGCAGACAGCTCAGGTGAAAAACTGTTTTTT.

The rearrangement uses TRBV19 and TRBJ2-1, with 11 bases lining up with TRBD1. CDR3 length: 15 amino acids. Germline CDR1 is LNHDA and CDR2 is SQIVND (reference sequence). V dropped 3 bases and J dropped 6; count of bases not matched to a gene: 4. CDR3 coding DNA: TGTGCCAGTAGTATCGGACAGGGGGCCATCAATGAGCAGTTCTTC. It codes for CASSIGQGAINEQFF. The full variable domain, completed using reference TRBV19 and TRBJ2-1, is DGGITQSPKYLFRKEGQNVTLSCEQNLNHDAMYWYRQDPGQGLRLIYYSQIVNDFQKGDIAEGYSVSREKKESFPLTVTSAQKNPTAFYLCASSIGQGAINEQFFGPGTRLTVL.

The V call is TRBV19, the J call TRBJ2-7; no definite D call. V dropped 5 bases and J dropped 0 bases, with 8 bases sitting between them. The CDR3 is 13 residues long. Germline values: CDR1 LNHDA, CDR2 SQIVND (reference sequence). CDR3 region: CASSLRGSYEQYF. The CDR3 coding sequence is TGTGCCAGTAGTCTGCGCGGCTCCTACGAGCAGTACTTC.

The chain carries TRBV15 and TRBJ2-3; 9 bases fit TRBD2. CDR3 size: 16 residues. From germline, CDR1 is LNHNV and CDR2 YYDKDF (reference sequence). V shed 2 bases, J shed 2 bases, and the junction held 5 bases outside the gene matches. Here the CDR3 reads CATSRNSGSPTDTQYF. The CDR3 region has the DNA TGTGCCACCAGCAGAAATAGCGGGAGTCCCACAGATACGCAGTATTTT.